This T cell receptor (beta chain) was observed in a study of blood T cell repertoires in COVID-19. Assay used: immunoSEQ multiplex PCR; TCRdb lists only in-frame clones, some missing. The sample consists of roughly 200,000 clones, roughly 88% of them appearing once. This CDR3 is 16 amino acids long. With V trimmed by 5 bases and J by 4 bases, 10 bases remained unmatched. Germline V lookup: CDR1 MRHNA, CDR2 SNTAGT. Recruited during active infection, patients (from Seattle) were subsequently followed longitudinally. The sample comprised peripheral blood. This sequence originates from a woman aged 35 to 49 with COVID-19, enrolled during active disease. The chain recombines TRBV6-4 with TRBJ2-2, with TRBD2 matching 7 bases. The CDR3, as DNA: TGTGCCAGCAGTCAGTTGGCGGGAGAAGGCACCGGGGAGCTGTTTTTT. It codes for CASSQLAGEGTGELFF.